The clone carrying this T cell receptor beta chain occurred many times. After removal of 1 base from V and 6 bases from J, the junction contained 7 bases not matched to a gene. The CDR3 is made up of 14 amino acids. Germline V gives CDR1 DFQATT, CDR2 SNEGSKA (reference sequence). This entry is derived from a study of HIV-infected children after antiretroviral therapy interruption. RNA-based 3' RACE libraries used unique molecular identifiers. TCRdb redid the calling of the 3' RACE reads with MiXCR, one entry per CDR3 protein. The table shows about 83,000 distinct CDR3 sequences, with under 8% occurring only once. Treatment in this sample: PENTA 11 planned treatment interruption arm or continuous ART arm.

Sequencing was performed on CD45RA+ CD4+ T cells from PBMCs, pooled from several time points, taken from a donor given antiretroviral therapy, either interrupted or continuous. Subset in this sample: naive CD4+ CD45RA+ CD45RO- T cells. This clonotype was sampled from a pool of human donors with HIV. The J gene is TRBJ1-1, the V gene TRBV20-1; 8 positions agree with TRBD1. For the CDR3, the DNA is TGCAGTGCTAGAGTTGCTTCCAGGGGGCCTGAAGCTTTCTTT. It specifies CSARVASRGPEAFF.